This T cell receptor beta chain was recorded in a study of graft-versus-host responses after intestinal transplantation. Study in general: Recipients across the board were started on anti-thymocyte globulin induction, then kept on tacrolimus and steroids for about 3 years.

General study results and limits: Recipient-marrow GvH clones were detected, some having first appeared in ileum or blood. In patients with graft-donor T cell macrochimerism, allograft graft-versus-host to host-versus-graft clonal ratios were high.

As for this clone: The antigen is not known.

Using immunoSEQ multiplex PCR, the repertoire was profiled, and TCRdb retains in-frame clones only, with some absent. The sample records tens of thousands of clones, 85% to 95% being singletons. V lost 4 bases, J lost 6 bases, and 9 bases lay in between. The CDR3 sequence is 12 residues long. The gene calls are TRBV23-1 and TRBJ1-1; D is ambiguous. TRBV23-1 qualifies as an ORF whose function is uncertain. This TCR came from a human donor who was the organ donor for an intestinal transplant. Sequencing used unstimulated CD8+ T cells sorted from spleen or lymph node cells, obtained before transplant. The CDR3 loop is CASSRQTAEAFF. DNA of the CDR3: TGCGCCAGCAGTCGACAAACTGCTGAAGCTTTCTTT.